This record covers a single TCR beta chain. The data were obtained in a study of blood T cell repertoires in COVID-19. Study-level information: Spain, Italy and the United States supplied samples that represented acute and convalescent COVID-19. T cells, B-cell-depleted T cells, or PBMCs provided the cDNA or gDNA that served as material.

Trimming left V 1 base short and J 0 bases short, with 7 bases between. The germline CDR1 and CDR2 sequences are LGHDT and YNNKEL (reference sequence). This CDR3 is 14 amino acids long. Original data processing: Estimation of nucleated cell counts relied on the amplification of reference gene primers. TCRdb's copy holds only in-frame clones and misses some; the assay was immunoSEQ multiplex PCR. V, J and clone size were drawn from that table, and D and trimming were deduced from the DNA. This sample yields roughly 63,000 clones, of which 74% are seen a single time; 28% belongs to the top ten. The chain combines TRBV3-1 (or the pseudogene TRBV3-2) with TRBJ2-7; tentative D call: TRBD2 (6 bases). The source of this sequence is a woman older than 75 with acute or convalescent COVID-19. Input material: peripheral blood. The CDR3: CASSQVLASYEQYF. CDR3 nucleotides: TGTGCCAGCAGCCAAGTACTAGCCTCCTACGAGCAGTACTTC.